Following are 5 T cell receptor beta chains from one sample sequenced in a study of blood T cell repertoires in COVID-19. The repertoire was sequenced with immunoSEQ multiplex PCR; TCRdb's copy has only in-frame clones and lacks some. Among about 180,000 clones listed, around 87% were seen once. The sequenced material came from peripheral blood. Receptors were obtained from a woman in her 30s with active or convalescent COVID-19.

This clone was detected a few times. The V and J genes are TRBV3-1 (or the pseudogene TRBV3-2) and TRBJ1-5; the D gene is possibly TRBD1 (5 bases). This CDR3 contains 15 residues. V lost 0 bases and J lost 9, with 15 bases in between. Germline CDR1 is LGHDT and CDR2 is YNNKEL (reference sequence). The CDR3 spells CASSQDRGSLWPQHF. The CDR3 region has the DNA TGTGCCAGCAGCCAAGATAGGGGCAGTCTGTGGCCCCAGCATTTT.

V gene TRBV21-1 combines with J gene TRBJ2-7; the tabulated D call, TRBD1, remains unverified against the DNA. TRBV21-1 is deemed a pseudogene. The CDR3 is 18 residues long. The CDR3 bases are TGTGCCAGCAGCGCCGACAGGGGGGGCGGCGGGATTACCTACGAGCAGTACTTC. It codes for CASSADRGGGGITYEQYF.

The chain combines TRBV2 with TRBJ2-3, with TRBD1 as a possible D gene (6 bases). Germline lookup yields CDR1 SNHLY and CDR2 FYNNEI. The CDR3 runs to 12 residues. The V end was cut by 7 bases, the J end by 2 bases, with 7 bases between. The CDR3: CASNRVTDTQYF. CDR3 nucleotide sequence: TGTGCCAGCAACAGGGTCACAGATACGCAGTATTTT.

This chain uses TRBV9 with TRBJ2-5; a possible D gene is TRBD2 (5 bases). This CDR3 is 14 amino acids long. V lost 2 bases to trimming and J lost 0 bases, with 8 bases between them. CDR1 SGDLS and CDR2 YYNGEE come from the germline V gene. In DNA, the CDR3 is TGTGCCAGCAGCGTGGGCGGGTACCAAGAGACCCAGTACTTC. Its protein product is CASSVGGYQETQYF.

This chain connects TRBV27 to TRBJ1-1; D call uncertain. Germline-derived CDR1 and CDR2 are MNHEY and SMNVEV (reference sequence). There are 13 residues in the CDR3. Deletions cut 3 bases from V and 3 bases from J, with 8 bases between. In DNA form, the CDR3 reads TGTGCCAGCAGTTTTACGGTGCACACTGAAGCTTTCTTT. Translation gives CASSFTVHTEAFF.